One sample yielded the 21 T cell receptor beta chains listed below, sequenced in a study of cytomegalovirus exposure and HLA in healthy donors. The PCR ran on 60 Vbeta and 13 Jbeta primers. The repertoire was sequenced with immunoSEQ multiplex PCR; TCRdb's copy has only in-frame clones and lacks some. The sample table includes 100,000 to 150,000 clones. Sequencing was performed on PBMCs. These receptors came from a man aged 30 to 45 in good health and CMV-seronegative.

The rearrangement joins TRBV30 to TRBJ2-7, with TRBD2 matching over 12 bases. CDR1 is GTSNPN and CDR2 is SVGIG in the germline V gene (reference sequence). The V gene end was trimmed by 6 bases and the J gene end by 0 bases; junction bases not matched to a gene: 9. There are 16 residues in the CDR3. CDR3 in DNA: TGTGCCTGCTTGACGACTAGCGGGAGTTCCTCCTACGAGCAGTACTTC. This gives the protein CACLTTSGSSSYEQYF.

The rearrangement uses TRBV2 and TRBJ1-1; perhaps TRBD1 as D (5 bases). CDR1 and CDR2 (germline): SNHLY, FYNNEI. Trimming pared 6 bases from V and 3 bases from J, leaving 17 bases between. The CDR3 extends over 15 amino acids. CDR3 loop: CASSKQFIRDTEAFF. The CDR3 nucleotides read TGTGCCAGCAGCAAACAGTTTATCAGGGACACTGAAGCTTTCTTT. The full variable domain, completed using reference TRBV2 and TRBJ1-1, is EPEVTQTPSHQVTQMGQEVILRCVPISNHLYFYWYRQILGQKVEFLVSFYNNEISEKSEIFDDQFSVERPDGSNFTLKIRSTKLEDSAMYFCASSKQFIRDTEAFFGQGTRLTVV.

CDR3 sequence (DNA): TGTGCCAGCAGCTTGGCTAGCGGGGGACCTCCAGGGGAGACCCAGTACTTC. Its protein product is CASSLASGGPPGETQYF. V usage is TRBV13 and J usage is TRBJ2-5, with 10 bases fitting TRBD2. Germline assignment: CDR1 PRHDT and CDR2 FYEKMQ (reference sequence). The CDR3 totals 17 residues. V lost 3 bases and J lost 5; bases outside the gene matches: 12.

The chain uses TRBV6-4 and TRBJ2-2; 7 bases map to TRBD2. CDR1 MRHNA and CDR2 SNTAGT come from the germline V gene. V shed 6 bases and J 4 bases; nucleotides not matched to a gene: 5. CDR3 length: 14 amino acids. CDR3 amino acids: CASSLAVGTGELFF. The CDR3 nucleotides read TGTGCCAGCAGCCTAGCGGTGGGCACCGGGGAGCTGTTTTTT.

The rearrangement uses TRBV5-4 and TRBJ1-2; a possible D gene is TRBD1 (5 bases). Germline CDR1 SGHNT, CDR2 YYREEE (reference sequence). This CDR3 has 16 residues. Trimming removed 0 bases at V and 5 bases at J, with 17 bases between. This CDR3 is CASSLGFGGLVYGYTF. CDR3 DNA: TGTGCCAGCAGCTTGGGATTCGGGGGGTTGGTATATGGCTACACCTTC.

V usage is TRBV28 and J usage is TRBJ2-3; 8 nucleotides align to TRBD1. From germline, CDR1 is MDHEN and CDR2 SYDVKM. With V trimmed by 5 bases and J by 3 bases, 4 bases remained unmatched. The CDR3 covers 14 residues. The CDR3 DNA follows: TGTGCCAGCAGTGAACAGGGGGTGACAGATACGCAGTATTTT. Its translation is CASSEQGVTDTQYF.

The genes are TRBV7-9 and TRBJ2-5, with TRBD2 matching over 10 bases. Germline CDR1 reads SEHNR; CDR2 reads FQNEAQ (reference sequence). Trimming cost V 1 base and J 4 bases; bases outside gene matches: 0. The CDR3 is 14 residues long. The CDR3 region is CASSLGTSGETQYF. CDR3 coding DNA: TGTGCCAGCAGCTTAGGGACTAGCGGAGAGACCCAGTACTTC.

The chain uses TRBV5-5 and TRBJ2-1; TRBD2 might be the D (5 bases). V lost 0 bases, J lost 14 bases, and 9 bases lay in between. The length of the CDR3 is 11 residues. Germline V lookup: CDR1 SGHKS, CDR2 YYEKEE (reference sequence). This chain's CDR3 is CASSLVGVEFF. In DNA form, the CDR3 reads TGTGCCAGCAGCTTGGTGGGAGTGGAGTTCTTC. The full variable domain, rest sourced from reference TRBV5-5 and TRBJ2-1, is DAGVTQSPTHLIKTRGQQVTLRCSPISGHKSVSWYQQVLGQGPQFIFQYYEKEERGRGNFPDRFSARQFPNYSSELNVNALLLGDSALYLCASSLVGVEFFGPGTRLTVL.

This chain joins TRBV29-1 and TRBJ1-1; D remains unclear. The CDR3 has 14 amino acids. Deletions cut 1 base from V and 0 bases from J, with 9 bases between. CDR1 and CDR2 from the germline V gene are SQVTM and ANQGSEA. CDR3 sequence (DNA): TGCAGCGTTGAAGGACATACTCTGAACACTGAAGCTTTCTTT. Encoded protein: CSVEGHTLNTEAFF.

The chain combines TRBV5-5 with TRBJ2-7; no reliable D call. The CDR3 runs 13 residues. In germline, CDR1 is SGHKS, CDR2 YYEKEE (reference sequence). V lost 4 bases, J lost 1 base, and 9 bases lay in between. Written as DNA, the CDR3 is TGTGCCAGCAGCCTGGCGGTTTCCTACGAGCAGTACTTC. Residues: CASSLAVSYEQYF.

The chain is built from TRBV27 and TRBJ2-7; TRBD1 agrees at 7 bases. The CDR3 contains 14 residues. V lost 4 bases and J lost 1; bases outside the gene matches: 4. Germline V gene data show CDR1 as MNHEY and CDR2 as SMNVEV (reference sequence). CDR3 amino acids: CASSWTGTSYEQYF. CDR3 nucleotides: TGTGCCAGCAGTTGGACAGGTACGTCCTACGAGCAGTACTTC.

With regard to this clone: Its ends do not fully match the called genes, so a read error is possible. The CDR3 DNA is TGTGCCAGCAGCTGGCCCATTGGAGCGAGCACCGGGGAGCTGCTTTTT. It translates to CASSWPIGASTGELLF. The chain employs TRBV7-9 and TRBJ2-2; D possibly corresponds to TRBD2 (5 bases). CDR1 and CDR2 from the germline V gene are SEHNR and FQNEAQ (reference sequence). The CDR3 has 16 amino acids.

This sequence joins TRBV6-1 and TRBJ2-1, with a possible D match to TRBD2 (7 bases). Trimming took off 5 bases at V and 6 bases at J, with 11 bases between the two ends. Germline V gene data show CDR1 as MNHNS and CDR2 as SASEGT. This CDR3 region has 13 residues. The CDR3 region has the DNA TGTGCCAGCAGTAAGAGGGGGGGCAATGAGCAGTTCTTC. Translation gives CASSKRGGNEQFF.

About this clone itself: This specimen includes other DNA sequences encoding the same CDR3. The chain combines TRBV19 with TRBJ1-1, with a weak D call TRBD1 (6 bases). CDR3 length: 13 amino acids. V lost 5 bases and J lost 4, with 11 bases in between. The germline V gene encodes CDR1 LNHDA and CDR2 SQIVND (reference sequence). CDR3 protein: CASSVGGGTEAFF. The CDR3 nucleotides read TGTGCCAGTAGTGTAGGAGGGGGCACTGAAGCTTTCTTT.

V is TRBV7-9 and J is TRBJ2-7, with 9 bases matching TRBD2. This CDR3 has 15 amino acids. The V and J ends lost 5 bases and 3 bases, in that order; junction bases with no gene match: 8. Germline loops: CDR1 SEHNR, CDR2 FQNEAQ (reference sequence). For the CDR3, the DNA is TGTGCCAGCAGCCCAGCGGGGGGCTTAGGCTACGAGCAGTACTTC. It encodes CASSPAGGLGYEQYF.

The chain joins TRBV9 to TRBJ2-1; 10 nucleotides align to TRBD2. The CDR3 totals 16 residues. Trimming cost V 1 base and J 4 bases; bases outside gene matches: 5. Germline V lookup: CDR1 SGDLS, CDR2 YYNGEE. The CDR3 reads CASSVTWTSGYNEQFF. The CDR3 bases are TGTGCCAGCAGCGTAACATGGACTAGCGGTTACAATGAGCAGTTCTTC.

The genes are TRBV28 and TRBJ2-7; tentatively, D is TRBD1 (6 bases). The CDR3 has 14 amino acids. Germline CDR1 MDHEN, CDR2 SYDVKM. Trimming stripped 4 bases from V and 7 bases from J, with 17 bases between. CDR3 nucleotide sequence: TGTGCCAGCAGTTCCAGGGGACCGAGGTGGGAGCAGTACTTC. Its translation: CASSSRGPRWEQYF.

The V and J genes are TRBV5-4 and TRBJ2-1; 10 bases are shared with TRBD2. V shed 3 bases, J shed 6 bases, and the junction held 9 bases outside the gene matches. CDR3 length: 16 amino acids. CDR1 and CDR2 from the germline V gene are SGHNT and YYREEE (reference sequence). The CDR3 coding sequence is TGTGCCAGCAGCTCCCCCCGACTAGCGGGCACCAATGAGCAGTTCTTC. The encoded protein is CASSSPRLAGTNEQFF.

This chain uses TRBV5-1 with TRBJ2-7; 10 nucleotides line up with TRBD1. Per the germline V gene, CDR1 is SGHRS and CDR2 is YFSETQ. This CDR3 is built from 16 residues. V shed 3 bases, J shed 2 bases, and the junction held 8 bases outside the gene matches. CDR3: CASSSGTGEKPYEQYF. Written as DNA, the CDR3 is TGCGCCAGCAGCTCCGGGACAGGGGAAAAGCCCTACGAGCAGTACTTC.

The gene calls are TRBV28 and TRBJ1-2, with TRBD1 matching over 8 bases. V trimming: 6 bases; J trimming: 8 bases; junction bases outside the gene matches: 11. This CDR3 is 14 amino acids long. Looked up from germline, CDR1 is MDHEN and CDR2 is SYDVKM. This CDR3 is CASRTTGELGGYTF. The CDR3 DNA reads TGTGCCAGCAGAACGACAGGGGAACTGGGCGGCTACACCTTC.

This chain joins TRBV18 and TRBJ2-5; D is undetermined. The germline CDR1 and CDR2 sequences are KGHSH and LQKENI. This CDR3 comprises 13 residues. Trimming removed 1 base from V and 4 bases from J, with 7 bases in between. The CDR3 is CASSPLPGETQYF. The CDR3 nucleotides are TGTGCCAGCTCACCACTACCAGGAGAGACCCAGTACTTC.